This T cell receptor beta chain was recovered during a study of blood T cell repertoires in COVID-19 (dated by TCRdb to the early 2020s). For the study in its entirety: The collaborator samples originated in the United States, Italy and Spain and spanned the acute and convalescent phases of COVID-19. The samples were drawn from the first 160 participants of the ongoing ImmuneRACE study and from under 1,500 subjects provided by 6 global collaborators. The repertoires were made available in a free public database intended to serve as a resource for research on the immune response to SARS-CoV-2. Subjects who had been exposed to COVID-19, were actively infected with it, or had recovered from it provided the deeply sampled blood TCRbeta repertoires that made up the dataset. Sample metadata almost always included a de-identified subject ID, COVID-19 status, age in years and sex. The material from the prospective study consisted of cDNA or gDNA derived from T cells, B-cell-depleted T cells, or PBMCs. Where available, HLA class I and class II types were obtained from metadata supplied by the sample provider rather than from assay-based typing.

The immunoSEQ Assay, a bias-controlled multiplex PCR, was used to amplify TCRbeta CDR3 regions from genomic DNA. For the original study's pipeline: The number of nucleated cells in each sample was estimated by amplification of reference gene primers within the assay. To quantify the absolute abundance of each unique TCRbeta CDR3 rearrangement, sequence reads were collapsed and filtered. For each sample, productive Simpson clonality was calculated as the square root of Simpson's diversity index across productive rearrangements. The source is immuneACCESS, and TCRdb retained only in-frame sequences with V and J called. Part of the clones is not carried over; for the studies checked, unresolved V genes explain less than half of this, and the remainder is unexplained. V, J and clone size are those of that table, while D and trimming were read from the DNA. The sample records some 400,000 clones, roughly 86% of which are singletons. The ten largest clones capture around 9.3% of the sample.

One collaborating source in Seattle enrolled patients while the patients were actively infected and followed the patients over time throughout the course of disease. The collaborating institutions used their own protocols to collect whole blood in K2EDTA tubes. Collaborator samples were shipped for TCRbeta analysis as frozen whole blood, isolated PBMCs, or DNA extracted from either sample type. The paper as a whole reports these results and caveats: The quantity of clinical and demographic metadata differed by source and by participant and was supplied without curation.

On this clone itself: Its antigen is unknown. It has no much larger one-base neighbor in the sample; base qualities were not kept.

The sequenced material came from peripheral blood. The sequence was obtained from a woman aged 25 to 39 with COVID-19, enrolled during active disease.

This receptor has the CDR3 CASSDGETGGGLGYGYTF. The nucleotide sequence reads TGTGCCAGCAGTGACGGGGAGACAGGGGGCGGCTTGGGGTATGGCTACACCTTC. The rearrangement combines TRBV6-1 with TRBJ1-2; 10 central bases correspond to TRBD1. CDR3 length: 18 amino acids, cysteine to phenylalanine. This entry keeps only the CDR3 DNA: 54 bases, framed from base 1. Trimming accounts for 3 bases at V and 5 bases at J, while the number of junction bases matched to no gene is 15. CDR1 MNHNS and CDR2 SASEGT are derived from the germline V gene.